This T cell receptor (beta chain) is from a study of T cell repertoires in cytomegalovirus infection. Study-wide context: From public TCR beta signatures came an indication of both CMV infection and matching HLA type. Points from the study as a whole: It was HLA-C-restricted CMV-specific TCR beta clonotypes that dominated the response ex vivo. Carriage of CMV together with the relevant HLA was identifiable through cumulative public TCR beta family frequency.

This clonotype was seen many times. Its target is unknown. An end of the junction differs from the germline gene, which may be a read error. Looked up from germline, CDR1 is SNHLY and CDR2 is FYNNEI. The CDR3 contains 14 residues. A single record per CDR3 protein comes from TCRdb applying MiXCR to the reads. The sample has around 530,000 distinct CDR3 sequences; more than 15% are singletons. The sample was CD8+ T cells from PBMCs. The origin of this receptor is a human donor in good health (CMV status not recorded). Some clones in this sample may be carry-over from other donors' samples. This sequence joins TRBV2 and TRBJ2-1; no definite D call. The CDR3 region has the DNA TGTGCCAGTAGTGACGGTAGCTCCTACAATGAGCAGTTCTTC. Its translation is CASSDGSSYNEQFF.